Presented here are 23 T cell receptor beta chains from one specimen sequenced in a study of blood T cell repertoires in COVID-19. Sequencing used immunoSEQ multiplex PCR; TCRdb keeps in-frame clones, though not all of them. The sample includes about 100,000 clones, more than 85% of them seen just once. The sequenced material came from peripheral blood. Receptors were obtained from a man aged 55 to 70 with acute or convalescent COVID-19.

The chain has TRBV30 and TRBJ1-1; D is possibly TRBD1 (5 bases). Trimming pared 5 bases from V and 0 bases from J, leaving 10 bases between. The CDR3 is 13 residues long. Germline CDR1 and CDR2: GTSNPN and SVGIG (reference sequence). The CDR3 region has the DNA TGTGCCTGGTCCCGACAGCTGAACACTGAAGCTTTCTTT. It translates to CAWSRQLNTEAFF.

The chain couples TRBV19 to TRBJ2-7, with 8 nucleotides matching TRBD2. This CDR3 has 15 residues. The V and J ends lost 6 bases and 1 base, in that order; junction bases with no gene match: 8. Germline V gene data show CDR1 as LNHDA and CDR2 as SQIVND (reference sequence). The CDR3 nucleotides are TGTGCCAGTAGACAAGGGGCGGGAGGTTCCTACGAGCAGTACTTC. This encodes CASRQGAGGSYEQYF.

This chain links TRBV24-1 with TRBJ2-5; 9 bases align to TRBD1. The length of the CDR3 is 15 residues. The germline V gene encodes CDR1 KGHDR and CDR2 SFDVKD. Germline trimming cut 5 bases from V and 2 bases from J; bases unmatched to any gene: 5. In DNA, the CDR3 is TGTGCCACCAGTGGTGGGGACAGGGTTCAAGAGACCCAGTACTTC. It is translated as CATSGGDRVQETQYF.

CDR3 protein: CASSSYRGLGSGANVLTF. The CDR3 nucleotides are TGTGCCAGCAGTTCATACAGGGGCCTAGGCTCTGGGGCCAACGTCCTGACTTTC. The V and J genes are TRBV28 and TRBJ2-6, with 7 positions matching TRBD1. The CDR3 has 18 residues. The germline CDR1 and CDR2 sequences are MDHEN and SYDVKM. J gave up 0 bases and V 4 bases, and 9 bases lay outside the gene matches.

CDR3 sequence reads: CASSSGVTSGRLNIQYF. The DNA for the CDR3 is TGTGCCAGCAGCTCAGGGGTGACTAGCGGGAGACTGAACATTCAGTACTTC. V usage is TRBV7-6 and J usage is TRBJ2-4; 12 bases map to TRBD2. The germline V gene encodes CDR1 SGHVS and CDR2 FNYEAQ. V lost 4 bases to trimming and J lost 7 bases; unmatched junction nucleotides: 11. The CDR3 runs 17 residues.

V gene TRBV12-3 or TRBV12-4 combines with J gene TRBJ1-3; 7 positions match TRBD1. After removal of 1 base from V and 8 bases from J, the junction contained 2 bases not matched to a gene. The CDR3 covers 13 residues. The CDR3 sequence is CASSLVQGYTIYF. CDR3 nucleotides: TGTGCCAGCAGTTTAGTACAGGGGTACACCATATATTTT.

The chain is built from TRBV6-5 and TRBJ1-1; 8 bases are a match to TRBD1. Germline assignment: CDR1 MNHEY and CDR2 SVGAGI. The junction had 6 bases not matched to a gene; V was cut back by 4 bases and J by 5 bases. The CDR3 has 14 residues. CDR3 coding DNA: TGTGCCAGCAGTTCAGGGGGCCTTCGGACTGAAGCTTTCTTT. Protein product: CASSSGGLRTEAFF.

The V and J genes are TRBV19 and TRBJ1-1; D unclear. Trimming removed 8 bases from V and 3 bases from J, with 13 bases in between. The CDR3 sequence is 13 residues long. Germline V gene sequence: CDR1 LNHDA, CDR2 SQIVND (reference sequence). The CDR3, as DNA: TGTGCCAGTCAAACCACCGCGGACACTGAAGCTTTCTTT. This codes for CASQTTADTEAFF.

The chain couples TRBV24-1 to TRBJ2-1; TRBD1 aligns across 7 bases. CDR3 length: 15 residues. Trimming cost V 4 bases and J 2 bases; bases outside gene matches: 4. Germline CDR1 reads KGHDR; CDR2 reads SFDVKD. CDR3 protein: CATSDRTGAYNEQFF. CDR3 DNA: TGTGCCACCAGTGACCGGACAGGCGCCTACAATGAGCAGTTCTTC.

The V and J genes are TRBV2 and TRBJ1-3; weak D call: TRBD1 (6 bases). Germline assignment: CDR1 SNHLY and CDR2 FYNNEI. Between the trimmed V and J ends, which lost 6 bases and 9 bases, there was a span of 21 bases. The CDR3 is 15 residues long. CDR3 sequence reads: CASRERTGPASTIYF. CDR3 in DNA: TGTGCCAGCAGGGAGAGAACAGGGCCGGCGAGCACCATATATTTT.

The V and J genes are TRBV5-1 and TRBJ1-4; TRBD1 matches 8 bases. CDR1 and CDR2 from the germline V gene are SGHRS and YFSETQ. Trimming at V came to 4 bases and at J to 7 bases, leaving 6 bases not matched to a gene. The CDR3 spans 14 residues. The CDR3 DNA is TGCGCCAGCAGCCTCCGACAGGGGACTGAAAAACTGTTTTTT. This gives the protein CASSLRQGTEKLFF.

This clone was found once. The rearrangement links TRBV2 to TRBJ1-5; D ambiguous. The length of the CDR3 is 14 residues. Trimming took off 6 bases at V and 0 bases at J, with 9 bases between the two ends. Germline V gene sequence: CDR1 SNHLY, CDR2 FYNNEI. Here the CDR3 reads CASRWQNSNQPQHF. In nucleotides, the CDR3 is TGTGCCAGCAGGTGGCAGAATAGCAATCAGCCCCAGCATTTT.

The chain joins TRBV12-3 or TRBV12-4 to TRBJ1-5; no firm D call. With 6 bases removed from V and 4 bases from J, the gap between germline ends came to 4 bases. The CDR3 spans 11 residues. CDR3 sequence: CASSPNQPQHF. The CDR3 coding sequence is TGTGCCAGCAGCCCTAATCAGCCCCAGCATTTT.

The chain combines TRBV29-1 with TRBJ2-7; no reliable D call. Deletions cut 2 bases from V and 1 base from J, with 9 bases between. Germline V gene sequence: CDR1 SQVTM, CDR2 ANQGSEA. The CDR3 runs 13 residues. CDR3 coding DNA: TGCAGCGTTGAATATGGCCTGTCCTACGAGCAGTACGTC. Encoded protein: CSVEYGLSYEQYV.

The V gene is TRBV5-1, the J gene TRBJ1-5; D gene unclear. The CDR3 length is 16 residues. Deletions cut 0 bases from V and 0 bases from J, with 10 bases between. Germline values: CDR1 SGHRS, CDR2 YFSETQ. CDR3: CASSLVTPDSNQPQHF. The CDR3 nucleotides are TGCGCCAGCAGCTTGGTGACACCGGATAGCAATCAGCCCCAGCATTTT.

This sequence joins TRBV10-2 and TRBJ2-1; TRBD1 aligns across 11 bases. Germline trimming cut 5 bases from V and 8 bases from J; bases unmatched to any gene: 11. Germline V gives CDR1 WSHSY, CDR2 SAAADI. The CDR3 has 16 residues. CDR3 DNA sequence: TGCGCCAGCAGTAGCCCGGACAGGGGGCGCTTGGATGAGCAGTTCTTC. This translates into CASSSPDRGRLDEQFF.

CDR3 in DNA: TGTGCCAGCAGTGCCGGGACAGGGGTTTCTGGCTATGGCTACACCTTC. This sequence encodes CASSAGTGVSGYGYTF. The chain is built from TRBV28 and TRBJ1-2, with 10 nucleotides matching TRBD1. CDR1 is MDHEN, CDR2 SYDVKM, per germline. CDR3 length: 16 amino acids. V trimming: 5 bases; J trimming: 4 bases; junction bases outside the gene matches: 10.

The V call is TRBV29-1, the J call TRBJ2-3, with 9 bases aligning to TRBD1. The V gene's germline CDR1 is SQVTM and CDR2 ANQGSEA. The CDR3 is made up of 13 amino acids. Written as DNA, the CDR3 is TGCACCACCCAACAGGGGGCTGGGGATACGCAGTATTTT. It codes for CTTQQGAGDTQYF.

The chain couples TRBV7-6 to TRBJ2-7; the match to TRBD1 covers 10 bases. The CDR3 runs to 14 residues. CDR1 is SGHVS and CDR2 is FNYEAQ in the germline V gene. V dropped 5 bases and J dropped 4; count of bases not matched to a gene: 5. CDR3 nucleotides: TGTGCCAGCAGCCGGACAGGGGGAACGTACGAGCAGTACTTC. It encodes CASSRTGGTYEQYF.

The chain uses TRBV2 and TRBJ1-3; 7 bases are shared with TRBD1. Trimming cost V 3 bases and J 0 bases; bases outside gene matches: 2. This CDR3 has 15 amino acids. In germline, CDR1 is SNHLY, CDR2 FYNNEI. CDR3 in DNA: TGTGCCAGCAGTGACACAGGGGCCTCTGGAAACACCATATATTTT. It yields the protein CASSDTGASGNTIYF.

The J gene is TRBJ2-1, the V gene TRBV7-9, with 10 bases lining up with TRBD2. The CDR3 is 15 residues long. Germline V gives CDR1 SEHNR, CDR2 FQNEAQ (reference sequence). J lost 6 bases, V lost 7 bases, and 9 bases had no gene match. The chain's CDR3 is CASMKLAGRFNEQFF. The CDR3 bases are TGTGCCAGCATGAAACTAGCGGGAAGGTTCAATGAGCAGTTCTTC.

The CDR3 spells CAWTSSGVSGPQHF. The CDR3 DNA reads as TGTGCCTGGACATCCTCAGGGGTTAGTGGGCCCCAGCATTTT. The gene calls are TRBV30 and TRBJ1-5; possible D gene TRBD1, 6 bases. Germline V CDR1 and CDR2: GTSNPN, SVGIG (reference sequence). This CDR3 contains 14 residues. V lost 4 bases to trimming and J lost 9 bases, with 19 bases between them.

This chain connects TRBV5-1 to TRBJ2-1, with TRBD2 matching over 13 bases. Per germline, CDR1 SGHRS and CDR2 YFSETQ. V shed 4 bases and J 10 bases; nucleotides not matched to a gene: 2. The CDR3 extends over 13 amino acids. CDR3 in amino acids: CASSPTSGGEQFF. The CDR3 DNA reads as TGCGCCAGCAGCCCGACTAGCGGGGGGGAGCAGTTCTTC.